The source of this TCR beta chain is a study of blood T cell repertoires in COVID-19. Overall study: The United States, Italy and Spain provided the acute and convalescent COVID-19 samples.

This table comes from immunoSEQ multiplex PCR, and its TCRdb copy is limited to in-frame clones, with some not included. The sample lists some 250,000 clones, around 82% seen once, with approximately 4.8% in the top ten. V was trimmed by 5 bases and J by 7 bases, leaving 14 bases between them. Germline CDR1 reads MNHEY; CDR2 reads SVGAGI. This CDR3 is built from 13 residues. The sequenced sample was peripheral blood. This receptor was identified in a man aged 45-60 years with active or convalescent COVID-19. The gene calls are TRBV6-5 and TRBJ1-2; D call uncertain. CDR3 residues: CASSPLQKLGYTF. The CDR3 DNA is TGTGCCAGCAGTCCCCTACAGAAGCTTGGCTACACCTTC.